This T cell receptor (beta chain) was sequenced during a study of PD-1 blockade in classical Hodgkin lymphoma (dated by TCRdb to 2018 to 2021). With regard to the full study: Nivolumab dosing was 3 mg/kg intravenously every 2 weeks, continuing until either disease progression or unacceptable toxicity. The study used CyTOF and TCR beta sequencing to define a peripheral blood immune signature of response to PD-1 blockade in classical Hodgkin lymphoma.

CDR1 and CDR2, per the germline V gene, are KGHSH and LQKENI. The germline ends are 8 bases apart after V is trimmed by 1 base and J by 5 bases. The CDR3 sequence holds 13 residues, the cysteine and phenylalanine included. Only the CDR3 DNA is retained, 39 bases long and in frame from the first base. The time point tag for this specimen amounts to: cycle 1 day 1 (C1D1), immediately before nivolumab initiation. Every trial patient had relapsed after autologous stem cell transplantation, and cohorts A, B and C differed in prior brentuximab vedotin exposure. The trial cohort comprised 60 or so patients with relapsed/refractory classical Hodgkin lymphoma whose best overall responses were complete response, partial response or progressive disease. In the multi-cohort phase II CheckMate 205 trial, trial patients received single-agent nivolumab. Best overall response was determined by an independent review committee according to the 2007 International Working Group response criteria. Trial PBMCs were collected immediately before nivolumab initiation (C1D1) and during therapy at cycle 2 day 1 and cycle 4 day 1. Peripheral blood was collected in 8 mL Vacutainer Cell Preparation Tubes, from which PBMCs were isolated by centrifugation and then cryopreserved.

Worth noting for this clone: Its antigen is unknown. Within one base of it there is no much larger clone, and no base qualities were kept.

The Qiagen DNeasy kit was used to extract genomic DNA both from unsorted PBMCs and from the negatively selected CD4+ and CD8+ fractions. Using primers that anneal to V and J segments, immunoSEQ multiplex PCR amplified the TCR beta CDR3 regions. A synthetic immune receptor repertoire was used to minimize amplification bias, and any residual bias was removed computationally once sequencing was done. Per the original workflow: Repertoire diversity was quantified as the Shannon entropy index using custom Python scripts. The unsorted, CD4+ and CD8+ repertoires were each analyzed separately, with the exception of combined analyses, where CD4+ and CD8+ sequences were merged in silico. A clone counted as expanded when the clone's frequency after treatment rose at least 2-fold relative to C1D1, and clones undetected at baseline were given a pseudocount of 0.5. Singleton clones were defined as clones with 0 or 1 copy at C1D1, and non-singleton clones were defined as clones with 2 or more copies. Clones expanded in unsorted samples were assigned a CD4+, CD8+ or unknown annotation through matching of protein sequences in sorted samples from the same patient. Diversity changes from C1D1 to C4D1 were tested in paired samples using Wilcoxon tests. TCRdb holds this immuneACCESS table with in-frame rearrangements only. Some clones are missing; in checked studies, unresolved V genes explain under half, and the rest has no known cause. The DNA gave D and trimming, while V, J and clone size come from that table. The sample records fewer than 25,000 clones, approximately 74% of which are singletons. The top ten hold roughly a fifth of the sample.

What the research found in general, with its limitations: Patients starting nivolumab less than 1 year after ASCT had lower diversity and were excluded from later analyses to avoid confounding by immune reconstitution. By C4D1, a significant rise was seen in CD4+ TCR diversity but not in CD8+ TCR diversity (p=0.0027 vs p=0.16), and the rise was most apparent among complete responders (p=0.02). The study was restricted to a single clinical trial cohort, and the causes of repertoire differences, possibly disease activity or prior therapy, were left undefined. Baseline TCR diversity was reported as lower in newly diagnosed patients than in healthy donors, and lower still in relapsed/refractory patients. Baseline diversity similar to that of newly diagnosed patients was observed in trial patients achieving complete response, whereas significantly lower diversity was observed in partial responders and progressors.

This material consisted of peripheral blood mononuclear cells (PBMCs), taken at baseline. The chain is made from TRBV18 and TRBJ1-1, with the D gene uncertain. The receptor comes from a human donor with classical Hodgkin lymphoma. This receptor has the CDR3 CASSPQGRTEAFF. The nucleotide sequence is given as TGTGCCAGCTCACCACAGGGCAGGACTGAAGCTTTCTTT.